The present T cell receptor beta chain was sequenced within a study of T cells in localized non-small cell lung cancer. Study conclusions and caveats: Clonality of T cells reached its maximum in uninvolved adjacent lung, surpassing tumor. A single tumor region was sequenced, leaving heterogeneity possible. There was an association of higher blood T cell density with longer overall survival.

On this clone itself: Its antigen is not identified.

Germline V gene lookup returns CDR1 MDHEN and CDR2 SYDVKM. V was clipped by 4 bases and J by 0 bases; unmatched bases: 5. The CDR3 sequence is 15 residues long. Data came from immunoSEQ multiplex PCR; TCRdb stores just in-frame clones and leaves some out. The repertoire holds around 30,000 clones, with 85% to 95% as singletons. The genes are TRBV28 and TRBJ2-7; 8 nucleotides match TRBD1. This receptor was identified in a woman aged 35-75 years with stage I lung adenocarcinoma. The sequences come from peripheral blood, collected before any cancer treatment. The chain's CDR3 is CASSSQGGGSYEQYF. CDR3 bases: TGTGCCAGCAGTTCACAGGGGGGCGGCTCCTACGAGCAGTACTTC.